This T cell receptor (beta chain) came from a study of blood T cell repertoires in COVID-19. The overall study: From the United States, Italy and Spain came samples of acute and convalescent COVID-19.

The ends were cut back, 6 bases at V and 0 bases at J, with 8 bases in the middle. This CDR3 is 12 amino acids long. Germline V gene sequence: CDR1 SQVTM, CDR2 ANQGSEA. Original data processing: Reference gene primer amplification gave nucleated cell count estimates. Some clones are missing from TCRdb's copy, which holds only in-frame ones; the method was immunoSEQ multiplex PCR. V, J and clone size reflect that table, while D and trimming were determined from the DNA. The table lists 150,000 or so clones, roughly 82% of them singletons. The origin of this receptor is a woman in her forties with COVID-19, enrolled during active disease. The source material was peripheral blood. The V call is TRBV29-1, the J call TRBJ2-5, with D maybe TRBD2 (6 bases). CDR3 protein: CSVRDYQETQYF. DNA of the CDR3: TGCAGCGTCCGGGACTACCAAGAGACCCAGTACTTC.